This record covers a single T cell receptor beta chain. Its antigen is not identified. This specimen comes from a study of CXCR3-negative and CXCR3-positive naive CD8 T cells. For the study at large: Each library held about 1.5 +/- 0.3 million TRB reads, some 130 million in total.

Germline V gene sequence: CDR1 SEHNR, CDR2 FQNEAQ (reference sequence). The CDR3 sequence is 14 residues long. Study-level results: CXCR3-positive naive cells carried more hydrophobic TRB CDR3s than CXCR3-negative naive cells did. Memory cells showed distinct TRBV-TRBJ patterns, while the two naive subsets matched. Comparably high diversity was seen in both naive subsets, and much lower diversity in memory CD8+ cells. The majority of assays used fresh PBMCs, and CXCR3 expression partially decreased after cryopreservation.

Through 5' RACE with UMI labels, the TRB cDNA libraries were prepared. TCRdb reanalyzed the 5' RACE reads, giving one entry per CDR3 protein sequence and no DNA. Recorded here are some 150,000 distinct CDR3 sequences; the top ten clones represent about 0.28%. The sequencing sample was made of naive CXCR3+ CD8+ T cells from blood. The subset: CD45RO-CCR7+CD27+CD95- naive CD8+ T cells expressing CXCR3 (TNR3+). The clonotype was recovered from a human donor in good health. Some clones in this sample may be carry-over from other donors' samples. This chain connects TRBV7-9 to TRBJ1-5. The CDR3 sequence: CASSLALGDQPQHF.